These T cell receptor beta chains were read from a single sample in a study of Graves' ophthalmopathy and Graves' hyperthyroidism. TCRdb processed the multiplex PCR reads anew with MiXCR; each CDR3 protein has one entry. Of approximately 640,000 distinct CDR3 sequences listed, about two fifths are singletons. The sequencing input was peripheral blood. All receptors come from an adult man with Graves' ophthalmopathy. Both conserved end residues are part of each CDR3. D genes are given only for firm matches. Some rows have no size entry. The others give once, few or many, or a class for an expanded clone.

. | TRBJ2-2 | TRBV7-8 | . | CASSLVAARVGTGELFF | TGTGCCAGCAGCTTAGTAGCAGCGCGGGTTGGCACCGGGGAGCTGTTTTTT
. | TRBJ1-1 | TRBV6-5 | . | CASSSSPPTTYTEAFF | TGTGCCAGCAGTTCATCCCCTCCGACAACTTACACTGAAGCTTTCTTT
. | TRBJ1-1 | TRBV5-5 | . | CASSSLGGVNTEAFF | TGTGCCAGCAGCTCCTTGGGGGGAGTGAACACTGAAGCTTTCTTT
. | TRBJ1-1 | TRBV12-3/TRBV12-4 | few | CAGSLGGGTEAFF | TGTGCCGGCAGTTTGGGGGGGGGCACTGAAGCTTTCTTT
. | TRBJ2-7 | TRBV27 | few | CASSSFGGGSYEQYF | TGTGCCAGCAGTTCGTTCGGGGGAGGCTCCTACGAGCAGTACTTC
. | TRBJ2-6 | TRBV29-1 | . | CSVETGTTGANVLTF | TGCAGCGTTGAAACCGGGACCACTGGGGCCAACGTCCTGACTTTC
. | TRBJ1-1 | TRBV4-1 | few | CASSRQDQAEAFF | TGCGCCAGCAGCCGACAGGATCAGGCTGAAGCTTTCTTT
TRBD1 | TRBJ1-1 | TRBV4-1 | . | CASSQDRRTGGSEALF | TGTGCCAGCAGCCAAGACCGAAGGACAGGGGGCTCTGAAGCTCTCTTT
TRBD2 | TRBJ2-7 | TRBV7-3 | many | CASSYRPGTNYEQYF | TGTGCCAGCAGCTACCGGCCGGGGACTAACTACGAGCAGTACTTC
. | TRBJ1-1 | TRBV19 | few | CASSRQLNMNTEAFF | TGTGCCAGTAGCAGACAGCTAAACATGAACACTGAAGCTTTCTTT
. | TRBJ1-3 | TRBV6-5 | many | CASRRGQGNTIYF | TGTGCCAGCAGACGCGGACAGGGAAACACCATATATTTT
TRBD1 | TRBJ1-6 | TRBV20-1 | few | CSAQLADRDNSPLHF | TGCAGTGCTCAGTTAGCGGACAGGGATAATTCACCCCTCCACTTT
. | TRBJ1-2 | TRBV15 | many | CATSITAEVKYGYTF | TGTGCCACCTCCATTACGGCAGAGGTCAAGTATGGCTACACCTTC
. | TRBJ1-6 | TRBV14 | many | CASSRAVDRGDNSPLHF | TGTGCCAGCAGCCGCGCGGTCGATCGAGGGGATAATTCACCCCTCCACTTT
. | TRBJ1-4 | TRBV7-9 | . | CASSLDFPGAQEKLFF | TGTGCCAGCAGCTTGGACTTCCCGGGGGCCCAGGAAAAACTGTTTTTT
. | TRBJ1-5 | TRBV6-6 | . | CASSYRDTGEPQHF | TGTGCCAGCAGTTACCGGGACACCGGGGAGCCCCAGCATTTT
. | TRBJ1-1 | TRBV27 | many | CASSVTKNTEAFF | TGTGCCAGCAGTGTGACAAAGAACACTGAAGCTTTCTTT
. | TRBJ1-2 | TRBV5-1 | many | CASSEDWGIVGYTF | TGCGCCAGCAGCGAGGATTGGGGAATAGTTGGCTACACCTTC
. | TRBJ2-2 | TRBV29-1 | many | CSGMDWTRGTGELFF | TGCAGCGGGATGGACTGGACGAGGGGCACCGGGGAGCTGTTTTTT
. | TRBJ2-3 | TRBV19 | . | CASSIQGLADTQYF | TGTGCCAGTAGTATTCAGGGGCTGGCAGATACGCAGTATTTT
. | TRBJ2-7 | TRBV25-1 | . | CASSAREGAYGQYF | TGTGCCAGCAGTGCTAGGGAGGGGGCCTACGGGCAGTACTTC
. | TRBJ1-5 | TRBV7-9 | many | CASSLGGGDQPQHF | TGTGCCAGCAGCTTAGGTGGTGGAGATCAGCCCCAGCATTTT
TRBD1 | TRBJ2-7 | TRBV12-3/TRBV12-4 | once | CASGTGLYEQHF | TGTGCCAGCGGGACAGGGTTGTACGAGCAGCACTTC
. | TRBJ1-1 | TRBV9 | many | CASSVVSGNTEAFF | TGTGCCAGCAGCGTAGTGTCGGGGAACACTGAAGCTTTCTTT
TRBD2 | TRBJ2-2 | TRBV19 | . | CASTPGLAGVGELFF | TGTGCCAGTACCCCGGGACTAGCGGGAGTCGGGGAGCTGTTTTTT
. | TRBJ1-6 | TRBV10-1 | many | CARPGGKSPLHF | TGCGCCAGGCCGGGAGGGAAGTCACCCCTCCACTTT
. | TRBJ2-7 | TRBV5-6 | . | CASSPRGVALELYF | TGTGCCAGCAGCCCCCGGGGTGTAGCGTTGGAGCTGTACTTC
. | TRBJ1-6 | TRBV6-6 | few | CASSIQQGSYNSPLHF | TGTGCCAGCAGTATTCAACAGGGCTCCTATAATTCACCCCTCCACTTT
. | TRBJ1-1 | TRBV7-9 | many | CASSVIMGGTGTNTEAFF | TGTGCCAGCAGCGTAATAATGGGCGGAACAGGGACGAACACTGAAGCTTTCTTT
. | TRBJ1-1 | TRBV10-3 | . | CAIRDRGFTEAFF | TGTGCCATCAGGGATAGGGGGTTCACTGAAGCTTTCTTT
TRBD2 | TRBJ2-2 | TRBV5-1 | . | CASGPPSGLGPRGTGELFF | TGCGCCAGCGGCCCACCCTCGGGACTAGGACCCCGAGGCACCGGGGAGCTGTTTTTT
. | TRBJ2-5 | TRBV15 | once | CARDPRGRETQYF | TGTGCTAGAGATCCCCGCGGGCGGGAGACCCAGTACTTC
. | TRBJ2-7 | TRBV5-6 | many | CASSRRGLGNEQYF | TGTGCCAGCAGCCGGCGGGGGCTCGGGAACGAGCAGTACTTC
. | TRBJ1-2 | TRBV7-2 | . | CASSLSKTEIYGYTF | TGCGCCAGCAGCCTCTCAAAGACGGAAATCTATGGCTACACCTTC
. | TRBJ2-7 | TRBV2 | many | CASSEAGGGISYEQYF | TGTGCCAGCAGTGAAGCCGGGGGCGGGATCTCCTACGAGCAGTACTTC
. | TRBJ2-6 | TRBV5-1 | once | CASSQASSGANVLTF | TGCGCCAGCAGCCAGGCAAGCTCTGGGGCCAACGTCCTGACTTTC
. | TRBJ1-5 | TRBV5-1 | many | CASSIGPNSNQPQHF | TGCGCCAGCAGCATAGGACCGAATAGCAATCAGCCCCAGCATTTT
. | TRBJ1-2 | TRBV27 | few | CASSLGQQIPYGYTF | TGTGCCAGCAGTTTAGGACAGCAGATTCCCTATGGCTACACCTTC
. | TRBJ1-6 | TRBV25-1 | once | CASSEYQGSGNSPLHF | TGTGCCAGCAGTGAATACCAGGGCTCAGGGAATTCACCCCTCCACTTT
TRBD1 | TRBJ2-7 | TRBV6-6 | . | CASRVGGQGPYEQYF | TGTGCCAGCAGGGTGGGTGGACAGGGGCCCTACGAGCAGTACTTC
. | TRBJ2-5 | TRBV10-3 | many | CAISEKDAGLETQYF | TGTGCCATCAGTGAAAAGGATGCGGGGCTGGAGACCCAGTACTTC
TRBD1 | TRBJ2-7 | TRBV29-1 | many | CSVPSGTALGEQYF | TGCAGCGTTCCCTCCGGGACAGCTCTTGGAGAGCAGTACTTC
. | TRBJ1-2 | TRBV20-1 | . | CSASTGTAGYTF | TGCAGTGCTAGCACGGGGACCGCTGGCTACACCTTC
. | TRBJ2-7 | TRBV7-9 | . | CASSGGNGREQYF | TGTGCCAGCAGTGGTGGAAATGGGCGCGAGCAGTACTTC
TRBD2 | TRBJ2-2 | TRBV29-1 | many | CSVETGTSGRETGELFF | TGCAGCGTTGAAACCGGGACTAGCGGGAGGGAGACCGGGGAGCTGTTTTTT
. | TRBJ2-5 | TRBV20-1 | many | CSASALDGAQYF | TGCAGTGCTTCGGCGCTCGATGGGGCCCAGTACTTC
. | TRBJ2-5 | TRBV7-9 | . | CAGSSPGRQETQYF | TGTGCCGGCAGCTCCCCGGGGCGGCAAGAGACCCAGTACTTC
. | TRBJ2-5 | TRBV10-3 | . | CASLGGQETQYF | TGTGCCAGCCTCGGCGGGCAAGAGACCCAGTACTTC
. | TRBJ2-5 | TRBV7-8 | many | CASSLSGRAQETQYF | TGTGCCAGCAGCTTATCCGGGAGAGCCCAAGAGACCCAGTACTTC
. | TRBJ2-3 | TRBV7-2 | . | CASSLAVAGTDTQYF | TGTGCCAGCAGCTTAGCGGTAGCGGGCACAGATACGCAGTATTTT
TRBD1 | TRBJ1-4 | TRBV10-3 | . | CAISRQGDEKLFF | TGTGCCATCAGCCGACAGGGAGATGAAAAACTGTTTTTT
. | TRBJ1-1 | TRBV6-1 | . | CASSYVEGRAEAFF | TGTGCCAGCAGTTATGTGGAGGGGAGGGCTGAAGCTTTCTTT
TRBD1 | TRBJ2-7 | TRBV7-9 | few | CASSTTDRGSSYEQYF | TGTGCCAGCAGCACGACGGACAGGGGGAGCTCCTACGAGCAGTACTTC
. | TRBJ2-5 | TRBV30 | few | CAWSVGPEETQYF | TGTGCCTGGAGTGTAGGGCCAGAAGAGACCCAGTACTTC
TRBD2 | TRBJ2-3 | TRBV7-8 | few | CASSSGLAGDTQYF | TGTGCCAGCAGCTCCGGACTAGCGGGAGATACGCAGTATTTT
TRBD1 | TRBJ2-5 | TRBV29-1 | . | CNRDRGETQYF | TGCAACCGGGACAGAGGGGAGACCCAGTACTTC
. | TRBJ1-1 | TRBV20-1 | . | CSARENDDTEAFF | TGCAGTGCTAGAGAGAATGACGACACTGAAGCTTTCTTT
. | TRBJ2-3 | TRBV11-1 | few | CASSRASTDTQYF | TGTGCCAGCAGCCGGGCTTCCACAGATACGCAGTATTTT
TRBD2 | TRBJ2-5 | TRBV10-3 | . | CASSEEDGLAGGKETQYF | TGTGCCAGCAGTGAAGAAGACGGGCTAGCGGGAGGAAAAGAGACCCAGTACTTC
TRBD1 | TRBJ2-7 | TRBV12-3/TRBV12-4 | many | CASSARTGISYEQYF | TGTGCCAGCAGTGCCCGGACAGGGATTTCCTACGAGCAGTACTTC